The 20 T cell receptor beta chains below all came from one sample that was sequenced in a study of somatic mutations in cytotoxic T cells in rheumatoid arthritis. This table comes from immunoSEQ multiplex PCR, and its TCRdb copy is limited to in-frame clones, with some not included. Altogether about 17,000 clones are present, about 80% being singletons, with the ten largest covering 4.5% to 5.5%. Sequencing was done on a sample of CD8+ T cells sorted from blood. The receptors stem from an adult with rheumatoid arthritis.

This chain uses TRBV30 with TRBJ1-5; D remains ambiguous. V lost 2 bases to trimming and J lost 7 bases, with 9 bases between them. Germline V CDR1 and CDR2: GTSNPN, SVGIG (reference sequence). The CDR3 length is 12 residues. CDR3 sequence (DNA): TGTGCCTGGAGTCCCGACGGGCAGCCCCAGCATTTT. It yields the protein CAWSPDGQPQHF.

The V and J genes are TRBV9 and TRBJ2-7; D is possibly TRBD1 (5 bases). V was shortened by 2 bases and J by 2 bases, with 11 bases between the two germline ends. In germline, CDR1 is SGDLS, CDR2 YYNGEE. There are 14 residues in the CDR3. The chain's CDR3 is CASSVAGPTYEQYF. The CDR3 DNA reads TGTGCCAGCAGCGTGGCAGGGCCCACCTACGAGCAGTACTTC.

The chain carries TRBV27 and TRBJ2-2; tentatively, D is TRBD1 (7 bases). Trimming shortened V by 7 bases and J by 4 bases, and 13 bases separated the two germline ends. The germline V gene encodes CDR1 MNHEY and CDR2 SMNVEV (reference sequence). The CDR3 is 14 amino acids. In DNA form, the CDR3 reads TGTGCCAGCACCCCAGGGGGGCGCACCGGGGAGCTGTTTTTT. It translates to CASTPGGRTGELFF.

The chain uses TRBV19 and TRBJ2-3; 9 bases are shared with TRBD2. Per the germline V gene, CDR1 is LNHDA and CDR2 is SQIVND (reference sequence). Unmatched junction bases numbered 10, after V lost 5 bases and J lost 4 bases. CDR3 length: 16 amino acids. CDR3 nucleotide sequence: TGTGCCAGTAGTCCGGGACTAGCAGGACCGGCAGATACGCAGTATTTT. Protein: CASSPGLAGPADTQYF.

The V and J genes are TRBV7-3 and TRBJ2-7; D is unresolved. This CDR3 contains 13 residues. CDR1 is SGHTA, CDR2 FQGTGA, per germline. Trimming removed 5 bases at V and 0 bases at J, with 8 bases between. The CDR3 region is CASSPSDSYEQYF. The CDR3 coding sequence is TGTGCCAGCAGCCCGTCGGACTCCTACGAGCAGTACTTC. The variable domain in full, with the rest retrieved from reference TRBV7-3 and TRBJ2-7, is GAGVSQTPSNKVTEKGKYVELRCDPISGHTALYWYRQSLGQGPEFLIYFQGTGAADDSGLPNDRFFAVRPEGSVSTLKIQRTERGDSAVYLCASSPSDSYEQYFGPGTRLTVT.

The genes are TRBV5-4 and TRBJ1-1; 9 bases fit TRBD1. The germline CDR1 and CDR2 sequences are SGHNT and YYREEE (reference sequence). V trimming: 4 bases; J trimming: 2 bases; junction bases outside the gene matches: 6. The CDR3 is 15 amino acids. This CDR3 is CASSRQGGLNTEAFF. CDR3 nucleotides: TGTGCCAGCAGCCGACAGGGGGGGCTAAACACTGAAGCTTTCTTT.

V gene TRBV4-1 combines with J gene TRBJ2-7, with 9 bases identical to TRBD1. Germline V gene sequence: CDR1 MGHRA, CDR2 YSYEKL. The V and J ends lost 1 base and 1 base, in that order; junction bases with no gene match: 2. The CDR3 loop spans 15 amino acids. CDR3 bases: TGCGCCAGCAGCCAAGCAGGGACAGGGTCCTACGAGCAGTACTTC. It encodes CASSQAGTGSYEQYF.

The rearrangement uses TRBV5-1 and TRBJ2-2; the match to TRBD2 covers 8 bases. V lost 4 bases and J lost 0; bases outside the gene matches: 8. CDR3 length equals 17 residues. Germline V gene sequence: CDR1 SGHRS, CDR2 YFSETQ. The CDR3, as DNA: TGCGCCAGCAGCCCGGCGGTAGCGGGGTCGAACACCGGGGAGCTGTTTTTT. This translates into CASSPAVAGSNTGELFF.

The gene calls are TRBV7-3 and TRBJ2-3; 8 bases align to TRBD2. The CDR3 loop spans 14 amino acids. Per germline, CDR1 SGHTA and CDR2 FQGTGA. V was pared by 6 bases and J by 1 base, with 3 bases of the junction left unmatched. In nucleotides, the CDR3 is TGTGCCAGCAGTTTTAGCGGGGGCACAGATACGCAGTATTTT. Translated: CASSFSGGTDTQYF.

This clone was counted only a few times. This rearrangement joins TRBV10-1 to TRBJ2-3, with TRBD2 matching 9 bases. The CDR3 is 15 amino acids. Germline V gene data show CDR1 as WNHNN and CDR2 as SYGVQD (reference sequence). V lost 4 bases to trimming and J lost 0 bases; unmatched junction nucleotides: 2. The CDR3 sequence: CASSASGASTDTQYF. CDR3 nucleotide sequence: TGCGCCAGCAGTGCTAGCGGGGCAAGCACAGATACGCAGTATTTT.

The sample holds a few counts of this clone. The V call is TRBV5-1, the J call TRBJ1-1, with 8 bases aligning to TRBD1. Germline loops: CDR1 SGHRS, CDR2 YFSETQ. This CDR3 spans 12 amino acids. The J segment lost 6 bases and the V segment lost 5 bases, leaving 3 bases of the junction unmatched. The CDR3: CASRGQAPEAFF. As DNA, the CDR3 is TGCGCCAGCAGGGGACAGGCCCCTGAAGCTTTCTTT. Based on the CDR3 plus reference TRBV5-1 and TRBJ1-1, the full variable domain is KAGVTQTPRYLIKTRGQQVTLSCSPISGHRSVSWYQQTPGQGLQFLFEYFSETQRNKGNFPGRFSGRQFSNSRSEMNVSTLELGDSALYLCASRGQAPEAFFGQGTRLTVV.

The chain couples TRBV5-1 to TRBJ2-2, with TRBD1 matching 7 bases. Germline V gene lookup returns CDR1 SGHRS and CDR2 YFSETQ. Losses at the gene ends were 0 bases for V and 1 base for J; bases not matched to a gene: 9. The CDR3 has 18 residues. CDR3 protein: CASSLGSLQGMNTGELFF. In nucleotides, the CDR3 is TGCGCCAGCAGCTTGGGGTCCCTACAGGGGATGAACACCGGGGAGCTGTTTTTT.

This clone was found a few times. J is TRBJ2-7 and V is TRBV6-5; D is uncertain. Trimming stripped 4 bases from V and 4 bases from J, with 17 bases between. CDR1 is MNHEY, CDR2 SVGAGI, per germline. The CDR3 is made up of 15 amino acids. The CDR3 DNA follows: TGTGCCAGCAGTTTACGGGTCTCCATCAGTTACGAGCAGTACTTC. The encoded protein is CASSLRVSISYEQYF.

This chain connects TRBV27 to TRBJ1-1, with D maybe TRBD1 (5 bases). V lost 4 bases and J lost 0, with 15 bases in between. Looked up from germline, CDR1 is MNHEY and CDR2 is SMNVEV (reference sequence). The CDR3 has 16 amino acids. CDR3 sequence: CASSSYRDGLNTEAFF. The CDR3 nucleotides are TGTGCCAGCAGTTCTTACCGGGACGGCTTGAACACTGAAGCTTTCTTT.

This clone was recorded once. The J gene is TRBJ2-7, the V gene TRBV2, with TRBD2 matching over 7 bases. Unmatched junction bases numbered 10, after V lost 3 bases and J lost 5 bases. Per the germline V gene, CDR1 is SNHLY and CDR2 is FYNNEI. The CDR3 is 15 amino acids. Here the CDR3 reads CASSDPGGGTNEQYF. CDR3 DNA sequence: TGTGCCAGCAGTGACCCTGGGGGGGGGACGAACGAGCAGTACTTC.

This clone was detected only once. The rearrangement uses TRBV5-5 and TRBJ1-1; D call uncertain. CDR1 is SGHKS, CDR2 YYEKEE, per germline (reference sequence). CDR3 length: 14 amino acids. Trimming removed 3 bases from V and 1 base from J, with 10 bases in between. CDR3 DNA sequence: TGTGCCAGCAGCTCACAGACACAGAACACTGAAGCTTTCTTT. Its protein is CASSSQTQNTEAFF.

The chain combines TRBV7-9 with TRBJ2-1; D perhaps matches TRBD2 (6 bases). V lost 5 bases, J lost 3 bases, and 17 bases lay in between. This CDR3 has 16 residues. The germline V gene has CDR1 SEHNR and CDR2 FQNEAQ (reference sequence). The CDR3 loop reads CASSPRDSPHYNEQFF. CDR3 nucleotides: TGTGCCAGCAGCCCTCGGGACTCCCCGCACTACAATGAGCAGTTCTTC.

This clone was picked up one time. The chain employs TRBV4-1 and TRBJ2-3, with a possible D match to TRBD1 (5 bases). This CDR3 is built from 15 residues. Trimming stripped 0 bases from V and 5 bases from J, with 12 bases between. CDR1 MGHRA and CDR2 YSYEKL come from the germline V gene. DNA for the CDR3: TGCGCCAGCAGCCAAGAGGGGCGCTGGGAAGATACGCAGTATTTT. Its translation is CASSQEGRWEDTQYF.

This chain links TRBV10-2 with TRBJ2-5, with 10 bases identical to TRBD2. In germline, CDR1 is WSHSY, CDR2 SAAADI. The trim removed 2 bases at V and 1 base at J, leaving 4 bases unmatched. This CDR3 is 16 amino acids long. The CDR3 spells CASSEGSGGTQETQYF. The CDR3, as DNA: TGCGCCAGCAGTGAGGGTAGCGGGGGGACCCAAGAGACCCAGTACTTC.

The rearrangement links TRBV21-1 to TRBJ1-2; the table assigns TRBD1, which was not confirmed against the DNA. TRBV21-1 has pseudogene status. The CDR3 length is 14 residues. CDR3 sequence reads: CASSKEDRMYGYTF. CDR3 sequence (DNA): TGTGCCAGCAGCAAAGAGGACAGGATGTATGGCTACACCTTC.